Included here is one T cell receptor beta chain sequence, with context. It is unclear where the CDR3 begins or ends on the DNA, so no DNA is shown, and the CDR3 is as TCRdb lists it. The CDR3 extends over 16 residues, inclusive of both ends. This specimen belongs to a study of blood T cell repertoires in COVID-19. Study overall: Specimens from acute and convalescent COVID-19 originated in the United States, Italy and Spain.

In the original workflow: Counts of nucleated cells, estimated from reference gene primer amplification, were obtained. TCRdb's table, derived via immunoSEQ multiplex PCR, lists solely in-frame clones and lacks some. That table is the source of V, J and clone size, and D and trimming were worked out from the DNA. The repertoire includes about 350,000 clones, around nine tenths of them detected once, and approximately 7.3% sits in the top ten. The sequencing sample was made of peripheral blood. The clonotype originates from a woman aged 70-85 years with COVID-19, enrolled during active disease. The J gene is TRBJ2-7, the V gene TRBV21-1; the D call in the table, TRBD1, was not verified against the DNA. TRBV21-1 is a pseudogene. CDR3 sequence reads: CASSKVGAGSNREQYF.